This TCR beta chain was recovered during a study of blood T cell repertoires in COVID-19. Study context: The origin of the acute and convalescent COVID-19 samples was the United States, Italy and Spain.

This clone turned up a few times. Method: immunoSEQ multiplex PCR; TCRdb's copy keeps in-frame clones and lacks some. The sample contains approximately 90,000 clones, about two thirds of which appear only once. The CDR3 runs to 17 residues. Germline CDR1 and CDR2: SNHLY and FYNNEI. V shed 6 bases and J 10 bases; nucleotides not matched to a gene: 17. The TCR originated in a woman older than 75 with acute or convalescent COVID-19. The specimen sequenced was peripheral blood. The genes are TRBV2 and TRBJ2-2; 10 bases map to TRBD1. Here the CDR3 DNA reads TGTGCCAGCAGCGGTACCTGGACAGGGGGAAGATTGGCGGAGCTGTTTTTT. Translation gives CASSGTWTGGRLAELFF.